One and the same sample provided the 3 T cell receptor beta chains below, sequenced in a study of blood T cell repertoires in COVID-19. TCRdb's table, derived via immunoSEQ multiplex PCR, lists solely in-frame clones and lacks some. The repertoire holds just over 95,000 clones, with over 80% as singletons. The sequenced material came from peripheral blood. Receptor source: a man aged 80 or over with acute or convalescent COVID-19.

This clone showed up many times. This rearrangement joins TRBV18 to TRBJ2-1; the match to TRBD2 covers 11 bases. Germline trimming cut 6 bases from V and 9 bases from J; bases unmatched to any gene: 10. There are 15 residues in the CDR3. Germline lookup yields CDR1 KGHSH and CDR2 LQKENI. Here the CDR3 reads CASSPTSGEMIEQFF. CDR3 DNA sequence: TGTGCCAGCTCGCCGACTAGCGGGGAAATGATTGAGCAGTTCTTC.

V and J are TRBV7-9 and TRBJ1-5, with a possible D match to TRBD1 (6 bases). Germline values: CDR1 SEHNR, CDR2 FQNEAQ (reference sequence). CDR3 length: 14 residues. The V end was cut by 1 base, the J end by 5 bases, with 9 bases between. CDR3 loop: CASSLDPGDQPQHF. The CDR3 region has the DNA TGTGCCAGCAGCTTAGATCCAGGGGATCAGCCCCAGCATTTT.

V gene TRBV21-1 combines with J gene TRBJ2-3; TRBD1 is the table's D call, not checked against the DNA. TRBV21-1 is an annotated pseudogene. This CDR3 comprises 16 residues. The CDR3 sequence: CASREEDRYGTDTQYF. The CDR3 region has the DNA TGTGCCAGCAGAGAAGAGGACAGGTATGGCACAGATACGCAGTATTTT.